These 5 T cell receptor beta chains originate from one sample sequenced in a study of T-cell memory formation after mild COVID-19. A single record per CDR3 protein comes from TCRdb applying MiXCR to the 5' RACE reads. Counted here are 400,000 or so distinct CDR3 sequences, about 21% occurring once; the ten biggest clones make up roughly an eighth. Input material: PBMCs or a T cell subset sorted from them (not recorded which). The receptors were gathered from an adult woman who had mild COVID-19 (a few samples of this study predate the infection). Cell type and time point are not known.

The V call is TRBV7-9, the J call TRBJ2-5; 8 bases are shared with TRBD1. The CDR3 runs to 14 residues. From germline, CDR1 is SEHNR and CDR2 FQNEAQ (reference sequence). V trimming: 7 bases; J trimming: 4 bases; junction bases outside the gene matches: 8. CDR3 protein: CASNQGAQRETQYF. Written as DNA, the CDR3 is TGTGCCAGCAACCAGGGGGCCCAAAGAGAGACCCAGTACTTC.

V is TRBV7-8 and J is TRBJ2-1; D call uncertain. The V gene lost 6 bases and the J gene lost 3 bases, with 15 bases spanning the gap. The V gene's germline CDR1 is SGHVS and CDR2 FQNEAQ. This CDR3 comprises 15 residues. The CDR3 spells CASRLPTASYNEQFF. CDR3 DNA: TGTGCCAGCAGATTACCTACAGCGAGCTACAATGAGCAGTTCTTC.

The chain uses TRBV6-4 and TRBJ2-2; 7 nucleotides match TRBD1. The J segment lost 2 bases and the V segment lost 3 bases, leaving 12 bases of the junction unmatched. The CDR3 sequence is 18 residues long. CDR1 and CDR2 (germline): MRHNA, SNTAGT. The chain's CDR3 is CASSDHFKGADNTGELFF. The CDR3 DNA follows: TGTGCCAGCAGTGATCACTTCAAGGGGGCCGATAACACCGGGGAGCTGTTTTTT.

There are a few counts of this clonotype. This chain joins TRBV11-2 and TRBJ2-3; 9 bases align to TRBD1. Germline trimming cut 5 bases from V and 1 base from J; bases unmatched to any gene: 10. The CDR3 is 17 residues long. Germline V gene data show CDR1 as SGHAT and CDR2 as FQNNGV. The CDR3: CASSTRLQGAGTDTQYF. CDR3 DNA: TGTGCCAGCAGCACCCGACTACAGGGGGCGGGCACAGATACGCAGTATTTT.

This clonotype has only a few counts. The rearrangement uses TRBV6-5 and TRBJ2-7, with D tentatively TRBD2 (6 bases). Per germline, CDR1 MNHEY and CDR2 SVGAGI. The CDR3 contains 13 residues. V lost 6 bases and J 5 bases, leaving 14 bases between the germline ends. The CDR3: CASRGRRGNEQYF. In DNA form, the CDR3 reads TGTGCCAGCAGGGGACGGCGGGGCAACGAGCAGTACTTC.